This T cell receptor (beta chain) was retrieved from a study of blood T cell repertoires in COVID-19 (dated by TCRdb to the early 2020s). With regard to the full study: The collaborator samples originated in the United States, Italy and Spain and spanned the acute and convalescent phases of COVID-19. The prospective study material was composed of cDNA or gDNA derived from T cells, B-cell-depleted T cells, or PBMCs. Deeply sampled blood TCRbeta repertoires from subjects exposed to, actively infected with, or recovered from COVID-19 were included in the dataset. The repertoires were made available in a free public database intended to serve as a resource for research on the immune response to SARS-CoV-2. Samples were obtained from the ongoing ImmuneRACE study (first 160 participants) and from about 1,300 subjects provided by 6 global collaborators. Sample metadata almost always included a de-identified subject ID, COVID-19 status, age in years and sex. HLA class I and class II types, where available, came from metadata supplied by the sample provider rather than from assay-based typing. Overall study results and their limits: The amount of clinical and demographic metadata varied by source and participant and was provided uncurated.

The collaborating institutions used their own protocols to collect whole blood in K2EDTA tubes. For TCRbeta analysis, collaborators shipped samples as frozen whole blood, isolated PBMCs, or DNA extracted from either of those sample types. Reading from cysteine to phenylalanine, the CDR3 counts 14 amino acids. The only DNA kept is the CDR3, 42 bases in frame from the first base. From a lookup of the germline V gene (reference sequence), CDR1 and CDR2 are LNHDA and SQIVND. V is cut back by 7 bases and J by 5 bases, with 4 bases in the junction unmatched. TCRbeta CDR3 regions were amplified from genomic DNA using the immunoSEQ Assay, a bias-controlled multiplex PCR. On the authors' methods: Within the assay, amplification of reference gene primers was used to estimate how many nucleated cells each sample contained. To quantify the absolute abundance of each unique TCRbeta CDR3 rearrangement, sequence reads were collapsed and filtered. Productive Simpson clonality was computed per sample as the square root of Simpson's diversity index over productive rearrangements. TCRdb re-hosts the immuneACCESS table, in-frame sequences only. Its copies lack some clones; in the studies checked, an unresolved V gene accounts for under half of them, and the cause for the rest is not known. Clonal size and the V and J genes are those of that table, whereas D and trimming came from the DNA. The sample table lists 140,000 to 150,000 clones, approximately 90% of them with a count of one. The ten largest clones represent around 2.9% of the sample.

Notes on this clone: Its antigen specificity is not known. Within one base of it there is no much larger clone, and no base qualities were kept.

The rearranged chain carries TRBV19 and TRBJ2-2, with 10 central nucleotides matching TRBD1. Sequenced: peripheral blood. This receptor was identified in a man in his sixties with active or convalescent COVID-19. The DNA is TGTGCCAGTAATGACAGGGGGCGGACCGGGGAGCTGTTTTTT. This yields the protein CASNDRGRTGELFF.